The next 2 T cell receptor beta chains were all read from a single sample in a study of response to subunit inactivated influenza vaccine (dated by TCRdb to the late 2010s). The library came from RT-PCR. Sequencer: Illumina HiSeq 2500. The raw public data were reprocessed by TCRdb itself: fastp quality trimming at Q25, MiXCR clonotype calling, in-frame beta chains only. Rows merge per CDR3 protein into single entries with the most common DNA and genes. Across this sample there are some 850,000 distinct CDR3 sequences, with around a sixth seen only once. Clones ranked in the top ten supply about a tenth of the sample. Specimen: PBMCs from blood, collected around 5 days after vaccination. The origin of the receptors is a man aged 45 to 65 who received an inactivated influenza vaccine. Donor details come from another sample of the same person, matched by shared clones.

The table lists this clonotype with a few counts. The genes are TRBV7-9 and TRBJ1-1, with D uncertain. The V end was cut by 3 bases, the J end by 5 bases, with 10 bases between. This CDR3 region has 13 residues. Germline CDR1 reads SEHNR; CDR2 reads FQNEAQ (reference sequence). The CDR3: CASSFLSQTEAFF. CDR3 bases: TGTGCCAGCAGCTTCCTGTCTCAGACTGAAGCTTTCTTT.

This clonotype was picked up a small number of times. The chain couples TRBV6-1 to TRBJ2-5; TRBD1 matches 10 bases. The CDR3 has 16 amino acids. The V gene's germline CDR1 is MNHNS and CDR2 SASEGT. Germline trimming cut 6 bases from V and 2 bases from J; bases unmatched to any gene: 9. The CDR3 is CASSDTGTGAQETQYF. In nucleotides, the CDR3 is TGTGCCAGCAGCGACACCGGGACAGGGGCGCAAGAGACCCAGTACTTC.